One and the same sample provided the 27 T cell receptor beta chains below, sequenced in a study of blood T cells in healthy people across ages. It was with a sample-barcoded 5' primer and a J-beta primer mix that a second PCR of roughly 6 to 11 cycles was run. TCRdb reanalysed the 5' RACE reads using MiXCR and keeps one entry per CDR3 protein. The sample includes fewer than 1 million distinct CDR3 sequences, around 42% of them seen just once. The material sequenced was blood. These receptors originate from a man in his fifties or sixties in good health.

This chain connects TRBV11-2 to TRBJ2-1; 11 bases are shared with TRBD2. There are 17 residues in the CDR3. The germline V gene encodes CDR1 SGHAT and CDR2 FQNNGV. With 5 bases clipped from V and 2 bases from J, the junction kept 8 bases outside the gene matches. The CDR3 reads CASSPRTSGPTYNEQFF. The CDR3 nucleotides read TGTGCCAGCAGCCCCCGGACTAGCGGGCCCACCTACAATGAGCAGTTCTTC.

The chain's CDR3 is CASSKEGQGGSPLHF. The CDR3 DNA reads as TGTGCCAGCAGCAAAGAGGGACAGGGGGGTTCACCCCTCCACTTT. The chain links TRBV21-1 to TRBJ1-6; the listed D gene, TRBD1, was not tested against the DNA. TRBV21-1 corresponds to a pseudogene. CDR3 size: 15 residues.

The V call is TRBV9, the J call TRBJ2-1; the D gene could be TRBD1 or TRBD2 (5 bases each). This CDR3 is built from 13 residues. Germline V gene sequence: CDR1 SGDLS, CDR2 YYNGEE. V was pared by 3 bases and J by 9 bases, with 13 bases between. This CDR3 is CASSAAGAREQFF. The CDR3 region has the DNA TGTGCCAGCAGCGCCGCCGGGGCCCGTGAGCAGTTCTTC.

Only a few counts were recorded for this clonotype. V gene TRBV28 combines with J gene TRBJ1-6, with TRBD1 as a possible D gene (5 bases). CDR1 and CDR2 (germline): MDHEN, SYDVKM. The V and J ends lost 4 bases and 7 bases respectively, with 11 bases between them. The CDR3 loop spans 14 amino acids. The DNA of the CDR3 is TGTGCCAGCAGTTCACCCTCAGGGAATTCACCCCTCCACTTT. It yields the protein CASSSPSGNSPLHF. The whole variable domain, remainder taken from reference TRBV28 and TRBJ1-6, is DVKVTQSSRYLVKRTGEKVFLECVQDMDHENMFWYRQDPGLGLRLIYFSYDVKMKEKGDIPEGYSVSREKKERFSLILESASTNQTSMYLCASSSPSGNSPLHFGNGTRLTVT.

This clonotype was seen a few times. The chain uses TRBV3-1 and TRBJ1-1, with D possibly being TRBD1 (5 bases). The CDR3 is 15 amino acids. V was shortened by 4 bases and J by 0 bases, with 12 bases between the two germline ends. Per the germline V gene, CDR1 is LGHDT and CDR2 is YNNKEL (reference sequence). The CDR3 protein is CASSPGATMNTEAFF. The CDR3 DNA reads TGTGCCAGCAGCCCCGGGGCGACTATGAACACTGAAGCTTTCTTT.

The chain's CDR3 is CASSPPTGHGTEAFF. The CDR3 DNA follows: TGTGCCAGCTCACCACCGACAGGGCATGGCACTGAAGCTTTCTTT. The chain links TRBV18 to TRBJ1-1, with TRBD1 identical over 7 bases. Germline CDR1 is KGHSH and CDR2 is LQKENI. CDR3 size: 15 residues. The J segment lost 4 bases and the V segment lost 0 bases, leaving 5 bases of the junction unmatched.

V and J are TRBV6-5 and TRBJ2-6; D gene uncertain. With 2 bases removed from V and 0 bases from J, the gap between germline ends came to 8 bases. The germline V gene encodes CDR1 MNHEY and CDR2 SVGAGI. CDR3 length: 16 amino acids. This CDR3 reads CASSYTAHSGANVLTF. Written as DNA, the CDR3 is TGTGCCAGCAGTTACACGGCCCACTCTGGGGCCAACGTCCTGACTTTC.

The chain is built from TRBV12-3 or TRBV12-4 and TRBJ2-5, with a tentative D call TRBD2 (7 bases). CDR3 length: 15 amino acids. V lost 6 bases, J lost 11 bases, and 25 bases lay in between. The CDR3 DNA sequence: TGTGCCAGCAGCCGTCAAGGGGGGGCCTACAATGAGCAGTACTTC. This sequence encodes CASSRQGGAYNEQYF.

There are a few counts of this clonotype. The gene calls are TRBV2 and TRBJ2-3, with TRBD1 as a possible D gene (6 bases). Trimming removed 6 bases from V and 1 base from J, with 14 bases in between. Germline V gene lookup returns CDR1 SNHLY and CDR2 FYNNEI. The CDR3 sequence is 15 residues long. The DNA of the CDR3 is TGTGCCAGCAGCGGACCGGGACACCGCACAGATACGCAGTATTTT. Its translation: CASSGPGHRTDTQYF.

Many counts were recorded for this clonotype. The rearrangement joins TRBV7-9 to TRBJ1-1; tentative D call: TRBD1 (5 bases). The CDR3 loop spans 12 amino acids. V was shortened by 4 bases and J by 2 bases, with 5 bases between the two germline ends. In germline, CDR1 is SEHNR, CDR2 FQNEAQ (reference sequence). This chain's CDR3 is CASSWDNTEAFF. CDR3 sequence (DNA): TGTGCCAGCAGCTGGGACAACACTGAAGCTTTCTTT.

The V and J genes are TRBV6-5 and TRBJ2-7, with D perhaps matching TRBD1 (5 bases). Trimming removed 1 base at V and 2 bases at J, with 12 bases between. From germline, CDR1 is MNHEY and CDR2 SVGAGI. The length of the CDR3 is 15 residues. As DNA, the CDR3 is TGTGCCAGCAGTTACTATATCCAGGGTACCTACGAGCAGTACTTC. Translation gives CASSYYIQGTYEQYF.

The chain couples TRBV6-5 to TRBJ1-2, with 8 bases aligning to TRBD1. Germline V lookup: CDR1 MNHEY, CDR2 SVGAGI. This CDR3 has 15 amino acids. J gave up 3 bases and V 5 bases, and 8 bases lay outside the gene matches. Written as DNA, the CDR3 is TGTGCCAGCAGTCCCCAGGGGGCGAATTACTATGGCTACACCTTC. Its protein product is CASSPQGANYYGYTF.

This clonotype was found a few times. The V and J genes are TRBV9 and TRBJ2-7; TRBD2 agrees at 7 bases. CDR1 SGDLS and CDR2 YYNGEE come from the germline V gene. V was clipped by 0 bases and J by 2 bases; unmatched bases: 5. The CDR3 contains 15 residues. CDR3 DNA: TGTGCCAGCAGCGTAGGAGCGGGGTCAACCTACGAGCAGTACTTC. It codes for CASSVGAGSTYEQYF.

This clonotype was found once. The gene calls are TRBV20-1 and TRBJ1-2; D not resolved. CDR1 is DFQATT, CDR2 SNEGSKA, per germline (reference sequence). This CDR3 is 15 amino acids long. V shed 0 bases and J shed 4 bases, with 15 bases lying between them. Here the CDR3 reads CSARDIWAMSYGYTF. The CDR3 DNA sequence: TGCAGTGCTAGAGATATCTGGGCCATGAGCTATGGCTACACCTTC.

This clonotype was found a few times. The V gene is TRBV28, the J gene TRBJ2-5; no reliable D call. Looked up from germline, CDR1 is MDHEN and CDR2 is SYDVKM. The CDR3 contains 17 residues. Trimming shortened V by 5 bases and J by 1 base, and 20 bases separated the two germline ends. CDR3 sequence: CASSPSPGPLGQETQYF. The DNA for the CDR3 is TGTGCCAGCAGTCCGTCCCCCGGGCCCCTCGGCCAAGAGACCCAGTACTTC.

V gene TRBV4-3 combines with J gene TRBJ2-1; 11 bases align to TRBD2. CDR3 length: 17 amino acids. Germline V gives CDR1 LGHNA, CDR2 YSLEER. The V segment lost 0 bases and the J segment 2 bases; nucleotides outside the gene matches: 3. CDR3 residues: CASSQEASGGPYNEQFF. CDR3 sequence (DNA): TGCGCCAGCAGCCAAGAAGCTAGCGGGGGGCCCTACAATGAGCAGTTCTTC.

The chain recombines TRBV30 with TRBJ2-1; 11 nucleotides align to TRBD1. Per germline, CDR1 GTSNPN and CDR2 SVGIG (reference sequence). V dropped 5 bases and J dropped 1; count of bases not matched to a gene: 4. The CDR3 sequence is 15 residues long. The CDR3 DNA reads TGTGCCTGGGAAGGGACAGGGGGGTCCTACAATGAGCAGTTCTTC. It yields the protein CAWEGTGGSYNEQFF. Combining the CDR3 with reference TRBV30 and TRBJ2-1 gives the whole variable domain SQTIHQWPATLVQPVGSPLSLECTVEGTSNPNLYWYRQAAGRGLQLLFYSVGIGQISSEVPQNLSASRPQDRQFILSSKKLLLSDSGFYLCAWEGTGGSYNEQFFGPGTRLTVL.

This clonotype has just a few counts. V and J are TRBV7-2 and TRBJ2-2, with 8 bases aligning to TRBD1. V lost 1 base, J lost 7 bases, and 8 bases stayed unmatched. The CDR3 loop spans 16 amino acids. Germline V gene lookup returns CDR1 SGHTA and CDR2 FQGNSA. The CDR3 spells CASSLVPRGRGGELFF. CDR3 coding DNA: TGTGCCAGCAGCTTAGTCCCCAGGGGGCGAGGCGGGGAGCTGTTTTTT.

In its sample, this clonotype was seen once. This CDR3 is CASSQVGRGLQPQHF. The CDR3 DNA is TGCGCCAGCAGCCAAGTTGGACGGGGGTTACAGCCCCAGCATTTT. The chain links TRBV4-1 to TRBJ1-5; perhaps TRBD1 as D (5 bases). V gave up 1 base and J gave up 7 bases, with 14 bases separating them. Germline-derived CDR1 and CDR2 are MGHRA and YSYEKL. CDR3 size: 15 residues.

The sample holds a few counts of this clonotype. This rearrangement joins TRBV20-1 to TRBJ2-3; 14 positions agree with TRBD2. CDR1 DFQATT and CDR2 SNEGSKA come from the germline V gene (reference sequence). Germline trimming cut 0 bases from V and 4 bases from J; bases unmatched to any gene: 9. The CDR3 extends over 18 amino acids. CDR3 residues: CSARDGTSGGLRADTQYF. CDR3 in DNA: TGCAGTGCTAGAGACGGGACTAGCGGGGGCCTCAGGGCAGATACGCAGTATTTT.

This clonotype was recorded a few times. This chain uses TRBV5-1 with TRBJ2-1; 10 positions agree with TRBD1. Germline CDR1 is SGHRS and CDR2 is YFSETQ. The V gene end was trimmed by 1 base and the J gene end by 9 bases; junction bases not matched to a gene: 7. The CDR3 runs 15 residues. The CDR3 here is CASSLWGQGKSEQFF. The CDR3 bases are TGCGCCAGCAGCTTGTGGGGACAGGGGAAGAGTGAGCAGTTCTTC.

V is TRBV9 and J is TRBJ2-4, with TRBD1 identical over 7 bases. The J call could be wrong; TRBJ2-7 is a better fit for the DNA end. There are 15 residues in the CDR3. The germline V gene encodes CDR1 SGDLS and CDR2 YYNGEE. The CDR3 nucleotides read TGTGCCAGCAGCGTAGAGGCAGGGGGAAATTACGAGCAGTACTTC. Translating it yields CASSVEAGGNYEQYF.

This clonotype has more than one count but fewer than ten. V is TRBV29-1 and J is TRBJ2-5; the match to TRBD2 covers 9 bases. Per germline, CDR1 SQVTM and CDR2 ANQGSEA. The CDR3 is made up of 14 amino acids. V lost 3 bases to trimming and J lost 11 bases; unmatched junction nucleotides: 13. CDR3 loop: CSVDKGGRGREQYF. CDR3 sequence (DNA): TGCAGCGTTGATAAAGGCGGGAGGGGCAGGGAGCAGTACTTC. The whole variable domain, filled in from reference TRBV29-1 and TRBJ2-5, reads SAVISQKPSRDICQRGTSLTIQCQVDSQVTMMFWYRQQPGQSLTLIATANQGSEATYESGFVIDKFPISRPNLTFSTLTVSNMSPEDSSIYLCSVDKGGRGREQYFGPGTRLLVL.

The DNA of the CDR3 is TGCAGCGTTGAAGGGGGGTGGGATAACACCTACAATGAGCAGTACTTC. Amino acid sequence: CSVEGGWDNTYNEQYF. The rearrangement joins TRBV29-1 to TRBJ2-1, with D perhaps TRBD1 or TRBD2 (5 bases each). Matching the DNA end better, TRBJ2-7 makes the J call doubtful. Germline loops: CDR1 SQVTM, CDR2 ANQGSEA. This CDR3 contains 16 residues.

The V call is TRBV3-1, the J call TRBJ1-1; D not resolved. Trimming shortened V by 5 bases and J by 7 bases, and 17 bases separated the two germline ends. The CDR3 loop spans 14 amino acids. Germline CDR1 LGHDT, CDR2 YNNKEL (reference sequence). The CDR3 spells CASSNRLGGFEAFF. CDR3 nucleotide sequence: TGTGCCAGCAGCAACAGATTGGGAGGTTTTGAAGCTTTCTTT.

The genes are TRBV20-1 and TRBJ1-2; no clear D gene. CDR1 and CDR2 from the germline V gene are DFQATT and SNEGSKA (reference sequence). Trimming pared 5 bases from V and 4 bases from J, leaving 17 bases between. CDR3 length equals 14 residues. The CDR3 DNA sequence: TGCAGTGCTTGGCAACCAGACTTGTCCTATGGCTACACCTTC. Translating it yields CSAWQPDLSYGYTF.

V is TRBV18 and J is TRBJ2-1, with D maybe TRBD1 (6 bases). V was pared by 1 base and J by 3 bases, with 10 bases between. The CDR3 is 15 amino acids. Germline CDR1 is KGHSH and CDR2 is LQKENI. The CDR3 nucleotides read TGTGCCAGCTCACCACGCCCGACAGGCTACAATGAGCAGTTCTTC. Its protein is CASSPRPTGYNEQFF.